This TCR beta chain stems from a study of long-term antiretroviral therapy in people with HIV. As for the study in general: Collection dates of the earliest samples fall about a decade before the 2015 immediate-ART recommendation.

Of note for this clone: The antigen is not known.

Findings of the study overall: CDR3 length ranges were narrower in HIV repertoires than in controls. Post-ART, diversity grew, though it stayed under transplant donor control levels.

There are 14 residues in the CDR3. Losses at the gene ends were 2 bases for V and 6 bases for J; bases not matched to a gene: 4. Germline values: CDR1 GTSNPN, CDR2 SVGIG (reference sequence). The authors ran the immunoSEQ assay, v3.0, at survey level. Method: immunoSEQ multiplex PCR; TCRdb's copy keeps in-frame clones and lacks some. The data show tens of thousands of clones, 75% to 90% seen once. Before DNA extraction, roughly 0.95-10 million cryopreserved PBMC were held in the samples. This chain connects TRBV30 to TRBJ1-4; 9 nucleotides line up with TRBD1. The input for sequencing was unsorted PBMCs, taken 1.5 years after starting antiretroviral therapy. The clonotype originates from a man aged 18 to 35 with HIV. This chain's CDR3 is CAWSRDRAYEKLFF. CDR3 bases: TGTGCCTGGAGTAGGGACAGGGCTTATGAAAAACTGTTTTTT.